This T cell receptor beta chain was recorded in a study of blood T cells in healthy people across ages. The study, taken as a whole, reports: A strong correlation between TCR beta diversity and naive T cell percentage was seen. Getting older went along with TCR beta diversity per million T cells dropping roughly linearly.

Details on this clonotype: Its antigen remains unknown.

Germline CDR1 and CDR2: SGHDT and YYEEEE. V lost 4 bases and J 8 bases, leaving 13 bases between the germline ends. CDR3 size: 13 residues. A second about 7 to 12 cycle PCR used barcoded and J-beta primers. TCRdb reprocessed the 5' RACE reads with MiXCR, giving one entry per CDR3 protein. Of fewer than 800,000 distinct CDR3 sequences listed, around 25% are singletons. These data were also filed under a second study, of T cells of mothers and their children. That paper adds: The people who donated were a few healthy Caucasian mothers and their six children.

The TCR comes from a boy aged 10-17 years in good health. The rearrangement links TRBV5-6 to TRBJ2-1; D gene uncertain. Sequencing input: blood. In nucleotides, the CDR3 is TGTGCCAGCAGCCCTAACCTGAGACATGAGCAGTTCTTC. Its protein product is CASSPNLRHEQFF. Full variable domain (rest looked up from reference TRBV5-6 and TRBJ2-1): DAGVTQSPTHLIKTRGQQVTLRCSPKSGHDTVSWYQQALGQGPQFIFQYYEEEERQRGNFPDRFSGHQFPNYSSELNVNALLLGDSALYLCASSPNLRHEQFFGPGTRLTVL.